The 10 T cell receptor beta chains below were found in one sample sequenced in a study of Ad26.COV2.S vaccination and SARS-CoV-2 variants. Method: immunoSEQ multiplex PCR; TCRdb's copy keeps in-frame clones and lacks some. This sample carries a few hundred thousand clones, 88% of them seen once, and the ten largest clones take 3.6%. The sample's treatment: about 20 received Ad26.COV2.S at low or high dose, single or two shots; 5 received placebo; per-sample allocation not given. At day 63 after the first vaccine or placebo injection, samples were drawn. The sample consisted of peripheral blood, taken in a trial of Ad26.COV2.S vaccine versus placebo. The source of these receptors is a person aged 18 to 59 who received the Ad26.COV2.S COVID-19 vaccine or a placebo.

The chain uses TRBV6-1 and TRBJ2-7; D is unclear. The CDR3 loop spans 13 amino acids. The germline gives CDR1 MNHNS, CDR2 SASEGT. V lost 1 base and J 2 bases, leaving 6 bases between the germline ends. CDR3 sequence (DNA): TGTGCCAGCAGTGAAGTAGGAACCTACGAGCAGTACTTC. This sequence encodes CASSEVGTYEQYF.

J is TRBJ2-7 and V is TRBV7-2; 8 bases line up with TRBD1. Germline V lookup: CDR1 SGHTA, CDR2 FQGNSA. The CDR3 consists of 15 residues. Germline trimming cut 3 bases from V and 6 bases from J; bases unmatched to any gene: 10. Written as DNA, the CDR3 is TGTGCCAGCAGCTTTCAGGGACAGGCTGAAAGCGAGCAGTACTTC. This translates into CASSFQGQAESEQYF.

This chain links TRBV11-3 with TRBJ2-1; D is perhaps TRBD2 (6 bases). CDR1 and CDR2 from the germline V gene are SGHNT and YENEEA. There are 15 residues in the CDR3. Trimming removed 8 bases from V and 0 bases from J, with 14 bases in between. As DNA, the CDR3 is TGTGCCAGCGGATCGGGCGGGGACTCCTACAATGAGCAGTTCTTC. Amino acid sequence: CASGSGGDSYNEQFF.

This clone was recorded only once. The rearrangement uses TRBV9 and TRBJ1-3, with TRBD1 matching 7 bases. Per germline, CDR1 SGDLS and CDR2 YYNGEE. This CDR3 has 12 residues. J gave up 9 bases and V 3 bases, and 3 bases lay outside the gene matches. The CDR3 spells CASSASGGTIYF. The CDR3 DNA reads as TGTGCCAGCAGCGCTTCAGGGGGCACCATATATTTT.

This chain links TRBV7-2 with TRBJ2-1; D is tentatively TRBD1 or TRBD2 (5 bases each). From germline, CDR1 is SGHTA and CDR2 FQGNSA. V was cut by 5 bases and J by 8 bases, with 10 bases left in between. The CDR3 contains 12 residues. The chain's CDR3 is CASSIMGDEQFF. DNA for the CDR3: TGTGCCAGCAGCATAATGGGGGATGAGCAGTTCTTC.

The CDR3 spells CASRGTGSSYEQYF. CDR3 DNA: TGTGCCAGCAGGGGAACAGGTAGCTCCTACGAGCAGTACTTC. The chain has TRBV5-5 and TRBJ2-7; D is possibly TRBD1 (5 bases). The V gene's germline CDR1 is SGHKS and CDR2 YYEKEE (reference sequence). The CDR3 is 14 amino acids. Trimming stripped 5 bases from V and 0 bases from J, with 12 bases between.

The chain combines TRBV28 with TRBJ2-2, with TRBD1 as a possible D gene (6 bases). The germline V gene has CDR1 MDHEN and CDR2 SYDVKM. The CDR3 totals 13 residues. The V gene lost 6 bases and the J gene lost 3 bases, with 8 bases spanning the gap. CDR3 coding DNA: TGTGCCAGCAGGAGGGGGTACACCGGGGAGCTGTTTTTT. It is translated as CASRRGYTGELFF.

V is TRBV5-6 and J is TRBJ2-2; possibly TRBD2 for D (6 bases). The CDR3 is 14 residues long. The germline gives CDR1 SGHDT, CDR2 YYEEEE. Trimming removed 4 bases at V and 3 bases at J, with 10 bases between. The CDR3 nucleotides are TGTGCCAGCAGCCGGGAGTCCTACACCGGGGAGCTGTTTTTT. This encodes CASSRESYTGELFF.

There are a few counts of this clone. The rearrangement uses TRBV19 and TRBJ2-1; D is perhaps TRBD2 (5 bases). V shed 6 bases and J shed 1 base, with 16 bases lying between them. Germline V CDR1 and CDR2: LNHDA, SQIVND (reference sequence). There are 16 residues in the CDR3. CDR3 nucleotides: TGTGCCAGTAGCAACTTGAGCGGAGTATCCTACAATGAGCAGTTCTTC. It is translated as CASSNLSGVSYNEQFF.

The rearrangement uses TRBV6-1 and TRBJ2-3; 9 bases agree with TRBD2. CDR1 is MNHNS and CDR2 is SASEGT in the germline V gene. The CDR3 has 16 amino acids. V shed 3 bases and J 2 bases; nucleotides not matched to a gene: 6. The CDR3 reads CASSDPSGGPTDTQYF. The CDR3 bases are TGTGCCAGCAGTGACCCCAGCGGGGGGCCCACAGATACGCAGTATTTT.